Shown below are 24 T cell receptor beta chains from a single sample sequenced in a study of T cells in Graves' hyperthyroidism and ophthalmopathy. Amplification yielded TCR beta CDR3 regions, with RNA transcripts as the source. The HTBI primer set served for first-round RT-PCR of the TCR CDR3. One entry per CDR3 protein results from TCRdb running MiXCR on the multiplex PCR reads. The data show roughly 550,000 distinct CDR3 sequences, roughly 16% seen once. The specimen sequenced was blood. These receptors were obtained from a woman in her twenties or thirties with Graves' ophthalmopathy.

The chain uses TRBV28 and TRBJ2-1; D is uncertain. The CDR3 consists of 13 residues. Per the germline V gene, CDR1 is MDHEN and CDR2 is SYDVKM. Trimming pared 10 bases from V and 0 bases from J, leaving 10 bases between. The CDR3 loop is CATNPPSYNEQFF. The DNA of the CDR3 is TGTGCCACCAACCCCCCCTCCTACAATGAGCAGTTCTTC.

This clonotype showed up just a few times. J is TRBJ2-7 and V is TRBV6-5; 9 bases align to TRBD1. This CDR3 region has 15 residues. Germline CDR1 MNHEY, CDR2 SVGAGI. J lost 6 bases, V lost 0 bases, and 6 bases had no gene match. CDR3 nucleotides: TGTGCCAGCAGTTACTCCTCCGGGACAGGGCTCGAGCAGTACTTC. Translation: CASSYSSGTGLEQYF.

This clonotype has a handful of counts. V gene TRBV20-1 combines with J gene TRBJ1-2, with 7 bases identical to TRBD1. V shed 5 bases, J shed 4 bases, and the junction held 10 bases outside the gene matches. The CDR3 runs 14 residues. Germline CDR1 DFQATT, CDR2 SNEGSKA (reference sequence). CDR3 loop: CSARRDSNSYGYTF. The CDR3 nucleotides are TGCAGTGCTCGCCGGGACAGCAATTCCTATGGCTACACCTTC.

The sample holds a few counts of this clonotype. The rearrangement uses TRBV7-9 and TRBJ2-3, with D possibly TRBD2 on 5 matching bases. Germline V gives CDR1 SEHNR, CDR2 FQNEAQ (reference sequence). The CDR3 covers 16 residues. The V and J ends lost 3 bases and 0 bases respectively, with 13 bases between them. The CDR3 reads CASSFGGSSSTDTQYF. CDR3 DNA sequence: TGTGCCAGCAGCTTTGGAGGCTCCTCTAGCACAGATACGCAGTATTTT.

The CDR3 region is CASSESTETQYF. The CDR3 coding sequence is TGCGCCAGCAGTGAGTCGACAGAGACCCAGTACTTC. The chain employs TRBV10-2 and TRBJ2-5; the D is unclear. CDR1 and CDR2 from the germline V gene are WSHSY and SAAADI. CDR3 length: 12 amino acids. Between the trimmed V and J ends, which lost 0 bases and 4 bases, there was a span of 3 bases.

This clonotype appeared many times. The chain has TRBV30 and TRBJ1-5; D not resolved. This CDR3 region has 14 residues. Per germline, CDR1 GTSNPN and CDR2 SVGIG (reference sequence). Trimming cost V 0 bases and J 4 bases, with 10 bases left between them. In DNA form, the CDR3 reads TGTGCCTGGAGTGTTGGGCAGGTTAATCAGCCCCAGCATTTT. This translates into CAWSVGQVNQPQHF. The full variable domain, its missing parts supplied by reference TRBV30 and TRBJ1-5, is SQTIHQWPATLVQPVGSPLSLECTVEGTSNPNLYWYRQAAGRGLQLLFYSVGIGQISSEVPQNLSASRPQDRQFILSSKKLLLSDSGFYLCAWSVGQVNQPQHFGDGTRLSIL.

V and J are TRBV7-9 and TRBJ1-3; D remains ambiguous. Trimming left V 5 bases short and J 1 base short, with 15 bases between. Germline CDR1 and CDR2: SEHNR and FQNEAQ (reference sequence). The CDR3 contains 16 residues. CDR3 sequence: CASSPRAAESGNTIYF. CDR3 DNA: TGTGCCAGCAGCCCTAGGGCAGCAGAGTCTGGAAACACCATATATTTT.

The V gene is TRBV20-1, the J gene TRBJ2-3; D is possibly TRBD1 (5 bases). The germline V gene has CDR1 DFQATT and CDR2 SNEGSKA (reference sequence). There are 15 residues in the CDR3. With 6 bases removed from V and 4 bases from J, the gap between germline ends came to 20 bases. The CDR3 region is CSAISLPLGPDTQYF. CDR3 nucleotide sequence: TGCAGTGCCATAAGTTTGCCCCTGGGGCCAGATACGCAGTATTTT.

This clonotype was recorded many times. CDR3 sequence (DNA): TGTGCCAGCAGCCCCGGACAGGGCGGCTACGAGCAGTACTTC. It is translated as CASSPGQGGYEQYF. The V gene is TRBV27, the J gene TRBJ2-7, with 8 bases aligning to TRBD1. Germline CDR1 is MNHEY and CDR2 is SMNVEV (reference sequence). Trimming removed 6 bases from V and 3 bases from J; junction bases left unmatched: 7. The CDR3 contains 14 residues.

This clonotype was recorded at least ten times. This chain uses TRBV30 with TRBJ2-1, with 7 bases that match TRBD2. Germline values: CDR1 GTSNPN, CDR2 SVGIG (reference sequence). Trimming cost V 4 bases and J 6 bases; bases outside gene matches: 12. CDR3 length: 15 amino acids. CDR3 DNA: TGTGCCTGGATCCCCCTGGGGCGGGAGCTCAATGAGCAGTTCTTC. Translating it yields CAWIPLGRELNEQFF. Based on the CDR3 plus reference TRBV30 and TRBJ2-1, the full variable domain is SQTIHQWPATLVQPVGSPLSLECTVEGTSNPNLYWYRQAAGRGLQLLFYSVGIGQISSEVPQNLSASRPQDRQFILSSKKLLLSDSGFYLCAWIPLGRELNEQFFGPGTRLTVL.

This clonotype occurred many times. For the CDR3, the DNA is TGTGCCAGCAGCTCGACCGCAGAGACCCAGTACTTC. Translating it yields CASSSTAETQYF. The chain couples TRBV11-2 to TRBJ2-5; the D is unclear. The CDR3 spans 12 residues. Germline V CDR1 and CDR2: SGHAT, FQNNGV. V shed 4 bases and J shed 4 bases, with 7 bases lying between them.

There are a few counts of this clonotype. The chain combines TRBV28 with TRBJ1-5; perhaps TRBD1 as D (6 bases). V gave up 6 bases and J gave up 7 bases, with 16 bases separating them. Per the germline V gene, CDR1 is MDHEN and CDR2 is SYDVKM. CDR3 length: 14 residues. As DNA, the CDR3 is TGTGCCAGCAGCCCCGGCAGGGGAAGACAGCCCCAGCATTTT. This gives the protein CASSPGRGRQPQHF.

This clonotype has just a few counts. A much larger clone differs by one base, so this may be a read error. The J gene is TRBJ2-7, the V gene TRBV6-1; 8 nucleotides align to TRBD2. V dropped 5 bases and J dropped 2; count of bases not matched to a gene: 20. This CDR3 contains 19 residues. Per germline, CDR1 MNHNS and CDR2 SASEGT. CDR3 sequence: CASSPQPAGASGFAYEQYF. The DNA for the CDR3 is TGTGCCAGCAGTCCGCAGCCAGCCGGGGCTAGCGGGTTTGCCTACGAGCAGTACTTC.

In this sample, this clonotype turned up many times. This rearrangement joins TRBV12-3 or TRBV12-4 to TRBJ2-7, with 8 bases fitting TRBD1. V shed 3 bases and J 3 bases; nucleotides not matched to a gene: 7. The length of the CDR3 is 15 residues. As DNA, the CDR3 is TGTGCCAGCAGTTTGCAAGGGACAGGCATCTACGAGCAGTACTTC. It specifies CASSLQGTGIYEQYF.

This clonotype has just a few counts. The V and J genes are TRBV28 and TRBJ1-4; D not certain. CDR3 length: 12 amino acids. In germline, CDR1 is MDHEN, CDR2 SYDVKM. The ends were cut back, 7 bases at V and 8 bases at J, with 11 bases in the middle. CDR3 residues: CASTSPGEKLFF. The CDR3 DNA is TGTGCCAGCACCTCCCCCGGGGAAAAACTGTTTTTT.

With respect to this clonotype: Its ends do not fully match the called genes, so a read error is possible. This chain connects TRBV10-3 to TRBJ2-1; TRBD2 agrees at 11 bases. The CDR3 spans 15 residues. Germline CDR1 is ENHRY and CDR2 is SYGVKD. CDR3 nucleotide sequence: TGTGCCGTCAGCGGTAGCGGGAGGGCGGGAAATGAGCAGTTCTTC. Its protein product is CAVSGSGRAGNEQFF.

The gene calls are TRBV4-2 and TRBJ1-2; possible D gene TRBD1, 5 bases. The CDR3 sequence is 14 residues long. Per the germline V gene, CDR1 is LGHNA and CDR2 is YNFKEQ. Trimming took off 0 bases at V and 7 bases at J, with 12 bases between the two ends. The CDR3 nucleotides are TGTGCCAGCAGCCAAGATGGAGAGGGGAGTGGCTACACCTTC. It is translated as CASSQDGEGSGYTF.

In the case of this clonotype: Since a much larger clone is just one base distant, this may be a read error. Because it lacks the conserved phenylalanine or tryptophan at the end, this CDR3 is likely a read error. The J gene is TRBJ1-1, the V gene TRBV28; D is possibly TRBD1 (5 bases). The CDR3 runs to 14 residues. V dropped 8 bases and J dropped 3 bases, with 16 bases sitting between them. Germline lookup yields CDR1 MDHEN and CDR2 SYDVKM. Here the CDR3 reads CASARGTMDTEAFL. The CDR3 region has the DNA TGTGCCAGCGCCAGAGGGACTATGGACACTGAAGCTTTCCTT.

This clonotype has a handful of counts. This chain uses TRBV14 with TRBJ2-7; D is possibly TRBD2 (6 bases). This CDR3 is 15 amino acids long. The germline V gene has CDR1 SGHDN and CDR2 FVKESK. The V end lost 1 base, the J end lost 3 bases, and 13 bases lay between the germline ends. The CDR3 DNA is TGTGCCAGCAGCCAAGCCGATAGCGGATACTACGAGCAGTACTTC. This gives the protein CASSQADSGYYEQYF.

This clonotype has a count of ten or more. The CDR3, as DNA: TGTGCCAGCAGCCCGAGACGGGGGGCCGAGCAGTACTTC. The encoded protein is CASSPRRGAEQYF. The chain employs TRBV7-2 and TRBJ2-7, with D possibly matching TRBD2 (7 bases). Trimming cost V 5 bases and J 6 bases, with 14 bases left between them. CDR1 is SGHTA, CDR2 FQGNSA, per germline. This CDR3 region has 13 residues.

Comment on this clonotype: This may stem from a read error, because a much larger clone lies one nucleotide away. The chain combines TRBV7-2 with TRBJ2-7; 7 bases match TRBD1. CDR1 and CDR2 from the germline V gene are SGHTA and FQGNSA. CDR3 length: 15 residues. The V gene end was trimmed by 6 bases and the J gene end by 3 bases; junction bases not matched to a gene: 11. The CDR3 sequence is CASSLQLRTGYEQYF. The CDR3 DNA follows: TGTGCCAGCAGTTTACAGCTCAGGACAGGCTACGAGCAGTACTTC.

This clonotype was observed many times. The rearrangement joins TRBV11-2 to TRBJ2-5; 16 bases agree with TRBD2. Germline CDR1 and CDR2: SGHAT and FQNNGV. V lost 5 bases to trimming and J lost 4 bases; unmatched junction nucleotides: 4. The CDR3 extends over 16 amino acids. CDR3 sequence: CASSPGLAGGVETQYF. CDR3 nucleotides: TGTGCCAGCAGCCCGGGACTAGCGGGAGGGGTAGAGACCCAGTACTTC.

This clonotype was picked up many times. CDR3 loop: CASSNGRGIQETQYF. The CDR3 bases are TGTGCCAGCAGTAATGGACGGGGAATCCAAGAGACCCAGTACTTC. V gene TRBV6-1 combines with J gene TRBJ2-5; possible D gene TRBD2, 5 bases. Germline loops: CDR1 MNHNS, CDR2 SASEGT. This CDR3 comprises 15 residues. V was cut by 5 bases and J by 1 base, with 14 bases left in between.

The J gene is TRBJ2-3, the V gene TRBV11-2; D is undetermined. This CDR3 is 16 amino acids long. The germline V and J ends were trimmed by 1 base and 1 base, with 12 bases remaining between them. Looked up from germline, CDR1 is SGHAT and CDR2 is FQNNGV. CDR3 sequence reads: CASSLGGLIGTDTQYF. The CDR3 DNA sequence: TGTGCCAGCAGCTTAGGCGGCTTAATTGGCACAGATACGCAGTATTTT. Complete variable domain (other parts from reference TRBV11-2 and TRBJ2-3): EAGVAQSPRYKIIEKRQSVAFWCNPISGHATLYWYQQILGQGPKLLIQFQNNGVVDDSQLPKDRFSAERLKGVDSTLKIQPAKLEDSAVYLCASSLGGLIGTDTQYFGPGTRLTVL.